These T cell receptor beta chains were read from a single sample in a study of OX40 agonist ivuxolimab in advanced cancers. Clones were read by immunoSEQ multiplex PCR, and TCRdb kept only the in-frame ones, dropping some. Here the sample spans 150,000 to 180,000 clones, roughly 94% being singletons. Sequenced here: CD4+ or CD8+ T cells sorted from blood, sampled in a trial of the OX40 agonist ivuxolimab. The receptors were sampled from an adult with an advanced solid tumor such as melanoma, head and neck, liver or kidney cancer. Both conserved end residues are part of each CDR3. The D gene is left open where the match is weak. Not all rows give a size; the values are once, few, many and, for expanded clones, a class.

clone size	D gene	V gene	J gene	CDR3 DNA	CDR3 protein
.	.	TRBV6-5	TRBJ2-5	TGTGCCAGCAGTTACAATACGTACCAAGAGACCCAGTACTTC	CASSYNTYQETQYF
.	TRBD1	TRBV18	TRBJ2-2	TGTGCCAGCTCACCAGTTAGACAGGGCAAGACCGGGGAGCTGTTTTTT	CASSPVRQGKTGELFF
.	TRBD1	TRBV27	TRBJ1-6	TGTGCCAGCAGTCACCGGGACAGGGTATCGGATTCACCCCTCCACTTT	CASSHRDRVSDSPLHF
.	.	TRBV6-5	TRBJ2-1	TGTGCCAGCAGTTACGGCGTCTACAATGAGCAGTTCTTC	CASSYGVYNEQFF
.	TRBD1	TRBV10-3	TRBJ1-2	TGTGCCATCAGTGAGTCAGGGGGCGGGACGGAGTATGGCTACACCTTC	CAISESGGGTEYGYTF
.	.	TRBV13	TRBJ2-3	TGTGCCAGCAGCTCCCGTCCCAATTCAGATACGCAGTATTTT	CASSSRPNSDTQYF
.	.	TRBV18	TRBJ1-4	TGTGCCAGCTCACCGAGACAGGCACAGGGAGAAAAACTGTTTTTT	CASSPRQAQGEKLFF
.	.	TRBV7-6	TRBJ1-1	TGTGCCAGCAGCTTACAGGTTAACACTGAAGCTTTCTTT	CASSLQVNTEAFF
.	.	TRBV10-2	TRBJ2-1	TGCGCCAGCAAGGGGGGCACCTACAATGAGCAGTTCTTC	CASKGGTYNEQFF
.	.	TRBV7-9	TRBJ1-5	TGTGCCAGCAGCCCTAGCAATCAGCCCCAGCATTTT	CASSPSNQPQHF
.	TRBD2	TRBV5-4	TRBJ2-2	TGTGCCAGCAGCCTAGGACTAGCGGGAGAGGGCGGGGAGCTGTTTTTT	CASSLGLAGEGGELFF
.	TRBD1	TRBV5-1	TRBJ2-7	TGCGCCAGCAGGGTCGGAGGACAGGGTTGGAACGAGCAGTACTTC	CASRVGGQGWNEQYF
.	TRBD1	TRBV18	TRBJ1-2	TGTGCCAGCTCACCGCAGGAGACAGGGTTTGGCTATGGCTACACCTTC	CASSPQETGFGYGYTF
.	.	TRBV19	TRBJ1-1	TGTGCCAGTAGTATTTTGGACCCTCGGTACACTGAAGCTTTCTTT	CASSILDPRYTEAFF
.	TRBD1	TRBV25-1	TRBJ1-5	TGTGCCAGCAGTGGACAGGGCTTCAATCAGCCCCAGCATTTT	CASSGQGFNQPQHF
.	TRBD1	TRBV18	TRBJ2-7	TGTGCCAGCTCACCAAGGCGAGGACAGGGGGCCGCCCCCCGCGAGCAGTACTTC	CASSPRRGQGAAPREQYF
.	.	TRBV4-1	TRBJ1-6	TGCGCCAGCGCCTGGGAGGAGTCCTATAATTCACCCCTCCACTTT	CASAWEESYNSPLHF
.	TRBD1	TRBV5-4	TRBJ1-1	TGTGCCAGCAGCTTACAGGGGGCTGAAGCTTTCTTT	CASSLQGAEAFF
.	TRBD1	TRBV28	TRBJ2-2	TGTGCCAGCAGTACTCCAGGGGGCAACACCGGGGAGCTGTTTTTT	CASSTPGGNTGELFF
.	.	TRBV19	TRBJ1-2	TGTGCCAGTAGTATAGCCCAGGGACACAACTATGGCTACACCTTC	CASSIAQGHNYGYTF
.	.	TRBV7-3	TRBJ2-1	TGTGCCAGCAGCCCAGCCCCGGGGCTAGTGAGGGGTTCAGACGAGCAGTTCTTC	CASSPAPGLVRGSDEQFF
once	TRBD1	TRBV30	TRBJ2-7	TGTGCCTGGGCGGACAGGGTAAGAGGCGAGCAGTACTTC	CAWADRVRGEQYF
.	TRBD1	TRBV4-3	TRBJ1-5	TGCGCCAGCAGCCAAGGCCTGGCAGGGGGCCAAGGCAATCAGCCCCAGCATTTT	CASSQGLAGGQGNQPQHF
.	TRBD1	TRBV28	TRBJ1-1	TGTGCCAGCAGACGCCAGACAGGGGGAAACACTGAAGCTTTCTTT	CASRRQTGGNTEAFF
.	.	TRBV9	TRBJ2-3	TGTGCCAGCAGCGTAGAGTTGGATACGCAGTATTTT	CASSVELDTQYF